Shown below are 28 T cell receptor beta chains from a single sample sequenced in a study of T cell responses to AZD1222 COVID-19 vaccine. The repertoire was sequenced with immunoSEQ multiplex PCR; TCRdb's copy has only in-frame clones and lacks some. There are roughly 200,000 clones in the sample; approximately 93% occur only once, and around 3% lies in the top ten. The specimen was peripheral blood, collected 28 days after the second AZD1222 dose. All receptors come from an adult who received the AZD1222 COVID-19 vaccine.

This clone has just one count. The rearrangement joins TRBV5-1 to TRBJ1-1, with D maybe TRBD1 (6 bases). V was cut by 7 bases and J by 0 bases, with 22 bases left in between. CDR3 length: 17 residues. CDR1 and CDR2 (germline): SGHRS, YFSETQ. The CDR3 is CASGRVPTGRVNTEAFF. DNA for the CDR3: TGCGCCAGCGGAAGGGTCCCGACAGGTCGAGTGAACACTGAAGCTTTCTTT.

Here the CDR3 reads CASSLGGLGYEQYF. The CDR3 DNA reads as TGCGCCAGCAGCTTAGGCGGTCTAGGGTACGAGCAGTACTTC. The chain joins TRBV5-1 to TRBJ2-7; D remains unclear. V lost 2 bases and J lost 4, with 13 bases in between. This CDR3 has 14 residues. CDR1 and CDR2 from the germline V gene are SGHRS and YFSETQ.

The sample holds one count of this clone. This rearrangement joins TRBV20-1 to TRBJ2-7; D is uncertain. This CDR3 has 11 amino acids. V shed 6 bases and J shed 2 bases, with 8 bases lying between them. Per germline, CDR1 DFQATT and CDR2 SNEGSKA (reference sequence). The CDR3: CSAPFTYEQYF. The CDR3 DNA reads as TGCAGTGCCCCCTTCACCTACGAGCAGTACTTC.

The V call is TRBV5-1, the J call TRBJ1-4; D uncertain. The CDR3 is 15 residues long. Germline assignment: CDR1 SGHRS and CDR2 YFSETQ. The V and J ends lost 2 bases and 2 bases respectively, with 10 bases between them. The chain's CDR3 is CASSFIGDTNEKLFF. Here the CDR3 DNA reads TGCGCCAGCAGCTTCATCGGGGATACTAATGAAAAACTGTTTTTT.

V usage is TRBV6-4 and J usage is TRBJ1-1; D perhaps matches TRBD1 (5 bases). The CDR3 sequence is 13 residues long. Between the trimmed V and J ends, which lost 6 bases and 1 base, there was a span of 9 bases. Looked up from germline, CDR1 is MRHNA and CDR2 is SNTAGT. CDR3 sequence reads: CASSAQENTEAFF. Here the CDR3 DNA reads TGTGCCAGCAGCGCACAGGAGAACACTGAAGCTTTCTTT.

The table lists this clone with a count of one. Here the CDR3 reads CASSLWADLQETQYF. The CDR3 bases are TGTGCCAGCAGCTTATGGGCGGATTTACAAGAGACCCAGTACTTC. This sequence joins TRBV7-9 and TRBJ2-5; D is ambiguous. CDR1 and CDR2 (germline): SEHNR, FQNEAQ (reference sequence). The ends were cut back, 2 bases at V and 2 bases at J, with 12 bases in the middle. CDR3 length: 15 residues.

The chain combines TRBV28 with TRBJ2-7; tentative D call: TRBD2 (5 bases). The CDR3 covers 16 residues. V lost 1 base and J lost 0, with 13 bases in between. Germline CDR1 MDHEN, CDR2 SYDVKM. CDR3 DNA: TGTGCCAGCAGTTTATCGGACTTCTATACCTCCTACGAGCAGTACTTC. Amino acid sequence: CASSLSDFYTSYEQYF. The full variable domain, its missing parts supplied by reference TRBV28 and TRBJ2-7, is DVKVTQSSRYLVKRTGEKVFLECVQDMDHENMFWYRQDPGLGLRLIYFSYDVKMKEKGDIPEGYSVSREKKERFSLILESASTNQTSMYLCASSLSDFYTSYEQYFGPGTRLTVT.

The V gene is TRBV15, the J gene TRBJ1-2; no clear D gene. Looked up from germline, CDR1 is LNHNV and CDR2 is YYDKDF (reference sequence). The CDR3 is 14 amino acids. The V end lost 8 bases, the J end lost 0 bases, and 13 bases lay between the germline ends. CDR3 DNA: TGTGCCACCGGTGGGCAGGAAGCTAACTATGGCTACACCTTC. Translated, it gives CATGGQEANYGYTF.

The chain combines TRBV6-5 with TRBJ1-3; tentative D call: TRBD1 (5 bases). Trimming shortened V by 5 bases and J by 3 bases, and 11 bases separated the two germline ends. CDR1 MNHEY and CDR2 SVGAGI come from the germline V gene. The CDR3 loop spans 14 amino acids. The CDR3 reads CASSPGLGGNTIYF. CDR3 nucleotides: TGTGCCAGCAGTCCGGGACTGGGTGGAAACACCATATATTTT.

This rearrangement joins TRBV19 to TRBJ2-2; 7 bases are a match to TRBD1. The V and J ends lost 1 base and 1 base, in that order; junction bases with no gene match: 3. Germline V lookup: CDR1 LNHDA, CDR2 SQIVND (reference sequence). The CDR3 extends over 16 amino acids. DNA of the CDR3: TGTGCCAGTAGTATAGTGTGGACAGGGAACACCGGGGAGCTGTTTTTT. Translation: CASSIVWTGNTGELFF. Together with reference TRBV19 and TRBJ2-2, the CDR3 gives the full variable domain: DGGITQSPKYLFRKEGQNVTLSCEQNLNHDAMYWYRQDPGQGLRLIYYSQIVNDFQKGDIAEGYSVSREKKESFPLTVTSAQKNPTAFYLCASSIVWTGNTGELFFGEGSRLTVL.

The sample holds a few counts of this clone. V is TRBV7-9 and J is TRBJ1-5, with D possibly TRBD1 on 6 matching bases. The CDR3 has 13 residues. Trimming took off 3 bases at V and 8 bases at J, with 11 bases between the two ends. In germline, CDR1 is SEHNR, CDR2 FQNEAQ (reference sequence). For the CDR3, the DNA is TGTGCCAGCAGCTTTCGGGGGCCTGAGCCCCAGCATTTT. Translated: CASSFRGPEPQHF.

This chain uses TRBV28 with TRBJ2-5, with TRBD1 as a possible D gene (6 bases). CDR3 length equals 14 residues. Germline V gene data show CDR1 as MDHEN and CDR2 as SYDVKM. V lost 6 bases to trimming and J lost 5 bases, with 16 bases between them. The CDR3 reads CASSPGEWGETQYF. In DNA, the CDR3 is TGTGCCAGCAGCCCAGGGGAATGGGGGGAGACCCAGTACTTC. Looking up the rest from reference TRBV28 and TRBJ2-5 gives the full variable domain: DVKVTQSSRYLVKRTGEKVFLECVQDMDHENMFWYRQDPGLGLRLIYFSYDVKMKEKGDIPEGYSVSREKKERFSLILESASTNQTSMYLCASSPGEWGETQYFGPGTRLLVL.

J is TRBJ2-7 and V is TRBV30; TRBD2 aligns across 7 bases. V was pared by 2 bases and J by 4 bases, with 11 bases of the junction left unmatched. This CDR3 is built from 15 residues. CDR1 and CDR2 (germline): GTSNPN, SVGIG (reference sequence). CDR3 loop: CAWSRERREDYEQYF. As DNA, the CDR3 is TGTGCCTGGAGTCGAGAGAGACGGGAGGATTACGAGCAGTACTTC.

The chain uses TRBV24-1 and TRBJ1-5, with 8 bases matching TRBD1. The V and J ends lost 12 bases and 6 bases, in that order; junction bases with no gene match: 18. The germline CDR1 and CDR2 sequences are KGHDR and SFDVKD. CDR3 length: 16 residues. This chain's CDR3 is CASDGLRPGGCQPQHF. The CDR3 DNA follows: TGTGCCTCAGACGGTCTTAGGCCAGGGGGCTGTCAGCCCCAGCATTTT.

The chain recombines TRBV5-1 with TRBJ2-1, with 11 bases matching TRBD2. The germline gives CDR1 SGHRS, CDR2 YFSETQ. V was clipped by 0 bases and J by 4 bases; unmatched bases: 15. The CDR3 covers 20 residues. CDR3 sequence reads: CASSLVLTSGSIRGYNEQFF. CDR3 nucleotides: TGCGCCAGCAGCTTGGTGCTAACTAGCGGGAGTATCCGAGGGTACAATGAGCAGTTCTTC.

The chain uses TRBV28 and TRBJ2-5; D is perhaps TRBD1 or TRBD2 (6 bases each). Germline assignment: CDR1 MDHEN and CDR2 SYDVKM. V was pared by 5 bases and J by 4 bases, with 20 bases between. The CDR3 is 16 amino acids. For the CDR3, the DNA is TGTGCCAGCAGTCTCTCGTGGGGGGCAGTTCCAGAGACCCAGTACTTC. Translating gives CASSLSWGAVPETQYF.

The CDR3 loop reads CASSEEWDQPQHF. The DNA for the CDR3 is TGTGCCAGCAGTGAAGAATGGGATCAGCCCCAGCATTTT. The chain couples TRBV6-1 to TRBJ1-5; D remains unclear. Germline V gives CDR1 MNHNS, CDR2 SASEGT. There are 13 residues in the CDR3. Trimming removed 1 base from V and 5 bases from J, with 6 bases in between.

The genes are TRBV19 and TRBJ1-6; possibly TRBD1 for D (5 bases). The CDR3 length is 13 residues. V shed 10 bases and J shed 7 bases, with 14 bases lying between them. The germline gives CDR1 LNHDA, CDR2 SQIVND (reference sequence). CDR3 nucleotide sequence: TGTGCCACCCGGGAGGCAGGGAATTCACCCCTCCACTTT. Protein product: CATREAGNSPLHF.

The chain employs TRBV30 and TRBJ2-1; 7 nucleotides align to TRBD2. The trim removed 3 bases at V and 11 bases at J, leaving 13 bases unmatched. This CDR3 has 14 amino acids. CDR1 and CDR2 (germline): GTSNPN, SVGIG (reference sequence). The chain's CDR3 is CAWSIPGLSPKQFF. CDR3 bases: TGTGCCTGGAGCATCCCGGGACTAAGCCCCAAGCAGTTCTTC.

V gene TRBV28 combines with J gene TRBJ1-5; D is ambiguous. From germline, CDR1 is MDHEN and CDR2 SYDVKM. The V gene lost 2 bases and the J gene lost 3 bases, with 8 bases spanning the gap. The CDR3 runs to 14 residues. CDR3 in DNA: TGTGCCAGCAGTTTACGGGCAGCCAATCAGCCCCAGCATTTT. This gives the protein CASSLRAANQPQHF. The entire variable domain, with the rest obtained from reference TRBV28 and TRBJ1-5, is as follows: DVKVTQSSRYLVKRTGEKVFLECVQDMDHENMFWYRQDPGLGLRLIYFSYDVKMKEKGDIPEGYSVSREKKERFSLILESASTNQTSMYLCASSLRAANQPQHFGDGTRLSIL.

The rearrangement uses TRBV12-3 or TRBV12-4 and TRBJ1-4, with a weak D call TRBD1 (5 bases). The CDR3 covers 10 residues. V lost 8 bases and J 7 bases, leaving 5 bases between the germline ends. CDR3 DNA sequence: TGTGCCAGCCAGGGTGAAAAACTGTTTTTT. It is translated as CASQGEKLFF.

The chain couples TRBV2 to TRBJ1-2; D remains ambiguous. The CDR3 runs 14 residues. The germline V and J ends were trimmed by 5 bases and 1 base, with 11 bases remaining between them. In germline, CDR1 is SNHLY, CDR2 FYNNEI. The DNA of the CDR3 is TGTGCCAGCAGTCCACCTCGGCTTAACTATGGCTACACCTTC. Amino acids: CASSPPRLNYGYTF.

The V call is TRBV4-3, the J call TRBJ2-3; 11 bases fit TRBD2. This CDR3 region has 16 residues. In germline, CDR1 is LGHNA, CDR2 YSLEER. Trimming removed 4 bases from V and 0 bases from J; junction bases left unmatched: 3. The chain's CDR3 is CASSLGTSGSTDTQYF. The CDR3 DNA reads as TGCGCCAGCAGCCTCGGGACTAGCGGAAGCACAGATACGCAGTATTTT.

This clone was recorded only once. The CDR3 loop reads CASSYRTLGSPLHF. The CDR3 bases are TGTGCCAGCAGTTACAGGACTCTCGGATCACCCCTCCACTTT. This chain links TRBV6-5 with TRBJ1-6; no clear D gene. The CDR3 runs 14 residues. The V end was cut by 2 bases, the J end by 10 bases, with 12 bases between. Germline V lookup: CDR1 MNHEY, CDR2 SVGAGI.

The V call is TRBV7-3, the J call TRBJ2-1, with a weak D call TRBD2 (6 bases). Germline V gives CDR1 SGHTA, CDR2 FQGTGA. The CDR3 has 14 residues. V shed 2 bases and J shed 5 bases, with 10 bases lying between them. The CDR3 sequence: CASSLDPGDNEQFF. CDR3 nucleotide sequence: TGTGCCAGCAGCTTAGATCCGGGAGACAATGAGCAGTTCTTC. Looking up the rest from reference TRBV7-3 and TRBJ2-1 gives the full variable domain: GAGVSQTPSNKVTEKGKYVELRCDPISGHTALYWYRQSLGQGPEFLIYFQGTGAADDSGLPNDRFFAVRPEGSVSTLKIQRTERGDSAVYLCASSLDPGDNEQFFGPGTRLTVL.

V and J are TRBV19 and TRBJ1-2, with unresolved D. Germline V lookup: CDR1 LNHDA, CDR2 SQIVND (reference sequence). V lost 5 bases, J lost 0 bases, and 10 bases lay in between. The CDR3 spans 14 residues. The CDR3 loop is CASSETITNYGYTF. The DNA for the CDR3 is TGTGCCAGTAGTGAGACAATCACTAACTATGGCTACACCTTC. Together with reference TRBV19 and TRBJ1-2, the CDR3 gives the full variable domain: DGGITQSPKYLFRKEGQNVTLSCEQNLNHDAMYWYRQDPGQGLRLIYYSQIVNDFQKGDIAEGYSVSREKKESFPLTVTSAQKNPTAFYLCASSETITNYGYTFGSGTRLTVV.

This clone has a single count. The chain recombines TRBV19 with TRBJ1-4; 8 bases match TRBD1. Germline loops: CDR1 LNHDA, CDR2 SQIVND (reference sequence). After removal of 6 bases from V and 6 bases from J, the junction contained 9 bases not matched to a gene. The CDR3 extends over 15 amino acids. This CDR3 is CASRSPGTGDEKLFF. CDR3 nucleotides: TGTGCCAGTAGGTCACCTGGGACAGGAGATGAAAAACTGTTTTTT.

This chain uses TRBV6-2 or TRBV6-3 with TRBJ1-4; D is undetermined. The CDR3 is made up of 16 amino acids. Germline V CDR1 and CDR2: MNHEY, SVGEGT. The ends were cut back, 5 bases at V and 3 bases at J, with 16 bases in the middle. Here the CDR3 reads CASSASLDRANEKLFF. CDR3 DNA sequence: TGTGCCAGCAGTGCTTCCTTGGACCGGGCTAATGAAAAACTGTTTTTT.